The source of this T cell receptor (beta chain) is a study of Graves' ophthalmopathy and Graves' hyperthyroidism. RNA transcripts were the source from which TCR beta CDR3 regions were amplified. First-round RT-PCR employed HTBI primers, with a second-round multiplex PCR after it. Via MiXCR, TCRdb re-called the multiplex PCR reads, giving one row per CDR3 protein. The sample carries roughly 350,000 distinct CDR3 sequences, about 18% recorded once. Unmatched junction bases numbered 3, after V lost 3 bases and J lost 0 bases. The CDR3 is 15 amino acids. From germline, CDR1 is KGHDR and CDR2 SFDVKD. This clonotype was counted at least ten times.

The specimen sequenced was peripheral blood. The chain links TRBV24-1 to TRBJ2-5; TRBD1 aligns across 7 bases. This clonotype was sampled from an adult woman with stable Graves' hyperthyroidism. CDR3 in DNA: TGTGCCACCAGTGATCGGGACAGCCACCAAGAGACCCAGTACTTC. Its translation: CATSDRDSHQETQYF.